This TCR beta chain was captured by sequencing in a study of blood T cell repertoires in COVID-19. The wider study: The United States, Italy and Spain supplied acute and convalescent COVID-19 samples. The cDNA or gDNA used as material had been derived from T cells, B-cell-depleted T cells, or PBMCs.

The V segment lost 6 bases and the J segment 4 bases; nucleotides outside the gene matches: 9. CDR3 length equals 15 residues. CDR1 is LNHDA and CDR2 is SQIVND in the germline V gene (reference sequence). Original handling: Using reference gene primer amplification, nucleated cell counts were estimated. Assay: immunoSEQ multiplex PCR; the TCRdb copy retains only in-frame clones and omits some. D and trimming come from the DNA, and the V and J calls and clone size come from that table. Here the sample spans about 98,000 clones, approximately 89% being singletons. The receptor was derived from a middle-aged man with acute or convalescent COVID-19. V gene TRBV19 combines with J gene TRBJ2-1, with 7 bases matching TRBD1. The sample comprised peripheral blood. This CDR3 reads CASRDTGDGYNEQFF. The CDR3 bases are TGTGCCAGTAGAGATACAGGGGACGGGTACAATGAGCAGTTCTTC.